The clone carrying this T cell receptor (beta chain) was recorded at least ten times. There were TCR beta CDR3 regions amplified from RNA transcripts. The HTBI set primed first-round TCR CDR3 RT-PCR. Each CDR3 protein gets one entry after TCRdb re-called the multiplex PCR reads with MiXCR. The data hold about 610,000 distinct CDR3 sequences, with about a sixth observed a single time. The data were obtained in a study of T cells in Graves' hyperthyroidism and ophthalmopathy. On the study more broadly: Once the initial diagnosis was made, peripheral blood was obtained before any treatment.

V was pared by 2 bases and J by 2 bases, with 2 bases of the junction left unmatched. Per the germline V gene, CDR1 is MDHEN and CDR2 is SYDVKM. CDR3 size: 16 residues. It was uncontrolled infection, other autoimmune disease, pregnancy or lactation that excluded patients. V gene TRBV28 combines with J gene TRBJ2-5; 13 nucleotides match TRBD2. Sample: blood. This TCR was recovered from a woman in her forties with Graves' ophthalmopathy. CDR3 protein: CASSLPGLAGQETQYF. The CDR3 nucleotides are TGTGCCAGCAGTTTACCGGGACTAGCGGGACAAGAGACCCAGTACTTC.